This T cell receptor beta chain was captured by sequencing in a study of HIV-infected patients and healthy controls. cDNA was made from roughly 500 ng RNA using alpha and beta constant primers. Alpha and beta chain libraries were made separately by chain-specific third strand synthesis with multiplexing indices. After a brief PCR adding P5, P7 and a second index, about 20 amplification cycles followed. Via MiXCR, TCRdb re-called the 5' RACE reads, giving one row per CDR3 protein. The sample consists of about 9,600 distinct CDR3 sequences, 7.3% of them appearing once. Whole blood was used without fractionation, so all unsorted peripheral T cells were included. Many counts were recorded for this clonotype. Its antigen is undetermined. J lost 3 bases, V lost 5 bases, and 12 bases had no gene match. The CDR3 has 16 residues. Germline CDR1 SGHVS, CDR2 FQNEAQ. Study observations and caveats: Compared with untreated HIV+ repertoires, healthy controls showed roughly threefold more distinct CDR3s and higher Shannon diversity. Diversity differences between study cohorts were not due to their slight age and sex differences. During therapy, HIV-associated CDR3s fell significantly in frequency, while CMV-associated CDR3s did not change significantly.

This specimen consisted of blood, obtained before antiretroviral therapy. The chain carries TRBV7-8 and TRBJ2-7, with 8 bases identical to TRBD2. The origin of this receptor is an adult with HIV infection. The CDR3, as DNA: TGTGCCAGCAGCCACACTAGCGGAGGGATCTTCTACGAGCAGTACTTC. It is translated as CASSHTSGGIFYEQYF.